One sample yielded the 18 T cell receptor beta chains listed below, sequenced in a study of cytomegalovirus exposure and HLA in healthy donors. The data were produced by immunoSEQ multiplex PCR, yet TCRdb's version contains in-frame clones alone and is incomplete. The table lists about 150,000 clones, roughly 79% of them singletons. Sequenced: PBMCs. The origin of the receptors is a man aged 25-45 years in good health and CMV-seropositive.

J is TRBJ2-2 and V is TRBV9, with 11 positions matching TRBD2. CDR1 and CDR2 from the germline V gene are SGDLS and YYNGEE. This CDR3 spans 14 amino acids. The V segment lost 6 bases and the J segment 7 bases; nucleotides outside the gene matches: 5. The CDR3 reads CASTTLAGVGELFF. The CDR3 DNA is TGTGCCAGCACCACACTAGCGGGAGTCGGGGAGCTGTTTTTT.

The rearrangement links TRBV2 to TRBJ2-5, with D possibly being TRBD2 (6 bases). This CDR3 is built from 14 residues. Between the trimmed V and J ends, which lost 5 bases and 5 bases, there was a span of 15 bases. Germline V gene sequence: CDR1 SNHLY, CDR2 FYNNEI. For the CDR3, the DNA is TGTGCCAGCAGTCCGACTAGTTCGGAGGAGACCCAGTACTTC. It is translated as CASSPTSSEETQYF. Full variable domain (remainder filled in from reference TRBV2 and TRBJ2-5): EPEVTQTPSHQVTQMGQEVILRCVPISNHLYFYWYRQILGQKVEFLVSFYNNEISEKSEIFDDQFSVERPDGSNFTLKIRSTKLEDSAMYFCASSPTSSEETQYFGPGTRLLVL.

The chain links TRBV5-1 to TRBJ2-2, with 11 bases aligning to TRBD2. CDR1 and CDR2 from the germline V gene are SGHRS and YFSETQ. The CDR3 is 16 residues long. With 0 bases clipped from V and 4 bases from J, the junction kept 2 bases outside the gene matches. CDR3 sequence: CASSLGTSGFTGELFF. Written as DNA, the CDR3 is TGCGCCAGCAGCTTGGGGACTAGCGGGTTCACCGGGGAGCTGTTTTTT.

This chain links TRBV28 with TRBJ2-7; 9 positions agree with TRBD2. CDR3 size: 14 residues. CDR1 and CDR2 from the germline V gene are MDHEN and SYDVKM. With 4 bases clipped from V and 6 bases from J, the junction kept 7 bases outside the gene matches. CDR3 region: CASSSTRGGREQYF. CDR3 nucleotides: TGTGCCAGCAGTTCGACGCGGGGGGGTCGCGAGCAGTACTTC.

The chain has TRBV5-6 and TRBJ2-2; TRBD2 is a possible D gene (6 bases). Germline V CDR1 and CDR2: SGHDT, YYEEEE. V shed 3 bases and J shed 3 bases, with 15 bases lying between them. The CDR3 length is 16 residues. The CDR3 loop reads CASSWRGGLDTGELFF. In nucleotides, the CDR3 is TGTGCCAGCAGCTGGAGGGGCGGGCTGGACACCGGGGAGCTGTTTTTT.

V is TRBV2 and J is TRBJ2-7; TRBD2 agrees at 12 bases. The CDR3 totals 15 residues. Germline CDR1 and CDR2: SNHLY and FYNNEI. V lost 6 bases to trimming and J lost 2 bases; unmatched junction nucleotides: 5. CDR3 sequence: CASRNGLAGTYEQYF. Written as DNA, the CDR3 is TGTGCCAGCAGAAACGGACTAGCGGGAACCTACGAGCAGTACTTC.

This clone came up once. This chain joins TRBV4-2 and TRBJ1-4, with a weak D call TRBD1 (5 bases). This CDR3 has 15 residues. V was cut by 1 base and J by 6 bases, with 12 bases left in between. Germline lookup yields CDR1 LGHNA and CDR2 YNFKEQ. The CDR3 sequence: CASSQAPGQDEKLFF. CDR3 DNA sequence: TGTGCCAGCAGCCAAGCGCCAGGGCAGGATGAAAAACTGTTTTTT.

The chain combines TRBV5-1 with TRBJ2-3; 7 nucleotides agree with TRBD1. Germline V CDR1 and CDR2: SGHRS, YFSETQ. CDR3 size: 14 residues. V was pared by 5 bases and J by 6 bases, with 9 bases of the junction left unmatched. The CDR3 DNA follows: TGCGCCAGCAGACCAGGACAGGCCGCGGATACGCAGTATTTT. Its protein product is CASRPGQAADTQYF.

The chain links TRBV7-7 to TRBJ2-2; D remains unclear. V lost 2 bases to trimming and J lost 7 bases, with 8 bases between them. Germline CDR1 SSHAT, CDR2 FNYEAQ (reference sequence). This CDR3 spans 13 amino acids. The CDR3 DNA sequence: TGTGCCAGCAGCTTATCAGGTTACGGGGAGCTGTTTTTT. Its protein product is CASSLSGYGELFF.

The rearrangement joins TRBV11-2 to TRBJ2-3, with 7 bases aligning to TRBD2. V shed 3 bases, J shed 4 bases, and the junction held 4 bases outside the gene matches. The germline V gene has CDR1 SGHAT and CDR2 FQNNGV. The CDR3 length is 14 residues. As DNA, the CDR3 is TGTGCCAGCAGCTTGCAGGGAGGGGCAGATACGCAGTATTTT. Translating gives CASSLQGGADTQYF. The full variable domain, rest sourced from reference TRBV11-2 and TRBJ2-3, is EAGVAQSPRYKIIEKRQSVAFWCNPISGHATLYWYQQILGQGPKLLIQFQNNGVVDDSQLPKDRFSAERLKGVDSTLKIQPAKLEDSAVYLCASSLQGGADTQYFGPGTRLTVL.

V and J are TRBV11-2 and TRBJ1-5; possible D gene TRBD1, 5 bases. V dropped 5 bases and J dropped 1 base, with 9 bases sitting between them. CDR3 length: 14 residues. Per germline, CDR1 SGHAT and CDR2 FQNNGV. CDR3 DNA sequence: TGTGCCAGCAGCCCCGGACAAAGCAATCAGCCCCAGCATTTT. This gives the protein CASSPGQSNQPQHF. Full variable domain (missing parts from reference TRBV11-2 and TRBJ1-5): EAGVAQSPRYKIIEKRQSVAFWCNPISGHATLYWYQQILGQGPKLLIQFQNNGVVDDSQLPKDRFSAERLKGVDSTLKIQPAKLEDSAVYLCASSPGQSNQPQHFGDGTRLSIL.

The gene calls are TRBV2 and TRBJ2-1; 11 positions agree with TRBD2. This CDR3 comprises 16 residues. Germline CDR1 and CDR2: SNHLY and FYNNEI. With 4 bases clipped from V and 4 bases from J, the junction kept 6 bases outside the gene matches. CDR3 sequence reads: CASSARRTSGYNEQFF. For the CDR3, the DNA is TGTGCCAGCAGTGCTCGGCGGACTAGCGGGTACAATGAGCAGTTCTTC.

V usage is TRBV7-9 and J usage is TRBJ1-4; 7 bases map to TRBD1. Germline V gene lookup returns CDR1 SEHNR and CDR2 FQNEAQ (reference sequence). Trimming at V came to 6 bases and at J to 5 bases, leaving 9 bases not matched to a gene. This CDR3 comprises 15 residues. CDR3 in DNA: TGTGCCAGCAGTTTACCGGGACAGACGAATGAAAAACTGTTTTTT. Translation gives CASSLPGQTNEKLFF.

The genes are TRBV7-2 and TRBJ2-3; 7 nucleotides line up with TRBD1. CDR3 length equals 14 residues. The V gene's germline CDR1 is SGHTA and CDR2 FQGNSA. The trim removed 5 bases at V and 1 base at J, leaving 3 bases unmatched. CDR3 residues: CASSLTGGTDTQYF. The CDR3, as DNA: TGTGCCAGCAGCCTAACAGGGGGCACAGATACGCAGTATTTT.

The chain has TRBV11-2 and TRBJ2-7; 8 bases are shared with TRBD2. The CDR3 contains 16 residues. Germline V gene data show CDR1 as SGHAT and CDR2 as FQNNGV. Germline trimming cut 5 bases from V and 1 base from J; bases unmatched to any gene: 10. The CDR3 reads CASSIWTSRRSYEQYF. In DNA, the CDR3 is TGTGCCAGCAGCATATGGACTAGCAGGAGGTCCTACGAGCAGTACTTC.

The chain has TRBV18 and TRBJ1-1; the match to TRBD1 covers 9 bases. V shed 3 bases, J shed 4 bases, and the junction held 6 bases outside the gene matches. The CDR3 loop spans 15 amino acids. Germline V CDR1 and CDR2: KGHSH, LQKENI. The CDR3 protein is CASSPGQGRGTEAFF. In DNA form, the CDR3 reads TGTGCCAGCTCACCCGGACAGGGGAGAGGCACTGAAGCTTTCTTT. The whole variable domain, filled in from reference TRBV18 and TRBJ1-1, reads NAGVMQNPRHLVRRRGQEARLRCSPMKGHSHVYWYRQLPEEGLKFMVYLQKENIIDESGMPKERFSAEFPKEGPSILRIQQVVRGDSAAYFCASSPGQGRGTEAFFGQGTRLTVV.

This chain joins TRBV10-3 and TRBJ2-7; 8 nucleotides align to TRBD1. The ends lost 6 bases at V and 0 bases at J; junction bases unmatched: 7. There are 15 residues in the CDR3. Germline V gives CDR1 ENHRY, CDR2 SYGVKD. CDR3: CAIRSGGQASYEQYF. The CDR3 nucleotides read TGTGCCATCAGATCAGGGGGCCAGGCCTCCTACGAGCAGTACTTC.

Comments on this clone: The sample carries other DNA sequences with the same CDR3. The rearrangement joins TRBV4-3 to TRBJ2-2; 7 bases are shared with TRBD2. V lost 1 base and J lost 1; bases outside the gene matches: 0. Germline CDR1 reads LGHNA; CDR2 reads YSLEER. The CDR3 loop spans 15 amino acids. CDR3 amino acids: CASSQAGGNTGELFF. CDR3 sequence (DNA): TGCGCCAGCAGCCAAGCGGGGGGGAACACCGGGGAGCTGTTTTTT.